The next 14 T cell receptor beta chains were all read from a single sample in a study of cytomegalovirus exposure and HLA in healthy donors. The PCR had 60 Vbeta and 13 Jbeta primers. Some clones are missing from TCRdb's copy, which holds only in-frame ones; the method was immunoSEQ multiplex PCR. The sample lists 35,000 to 55,000 clones, around 53% occurring once. Sequenced sample: PBMCs. These receptors all stem from a man aged 55 to 69 in good health and CMV-seronegative.

The chain carries TRBV5-1 and TRBJ2-1, with 8 bases that match TRBD1. V lost 2 bases and J lost 7; bases outside the gene matches: 8. This CDR3 region has 15 residues. The germline V gene encodes CDR1 SGHRS and CDR2 YFSETQ. CDR3 coding DNA: TGCGCCAGCAGCTTCGTGGACAGGGTAAGGAATGAGCAGTTCTTC. Translated: CASSFVDRVRNEQFF.

The chain employs TRBV10-3 and TRBJ2-6, with D possibly being TRBD2 (6 bases). The germline V gene has CDR1 ENHRY and CDR2 SYGVKD. V was clipped by 3 bases and J by 2 bases, with 14 bases between them. The CDR3 spans 17 residues. The CDR3 bases are TGTGCCATCAGTGATTCAGGCGGGGCTGCTGGGGCCAACGTCCTGACTTTC. Its translation: CAISDSGGAAGANVLTF.

Only a few counts were recorded for this clone. Additional DNA sequences in this sample encode the identical CDR3. The rearrangement uses TRBV5-1 and TRBJ2-1, with D tentatively TRBD1 (6 bases). Germline CDR1 is SGHRS and CDR2 is YFSETQ. CDR3 length equals 12 residues. Trimming left V 2 bases short and J 7 bases short, with 7 bases between. The CDR3 nucleotides are TGCGCCAGCAGCTTACAGGGAAATGAGCAGTTCTTC. Its protein is CASSLQGNEQFF.

The chain recombines TRBV27 with TRBJ1-1; TRBD1 might be the D (5 bases). Germline V CDR1 and CDR2: MNHEY, SMNVEV (reference sequence). CDR3 length: 13 amino acids. V lost 6 bases, J lost 4 bases, and 12 bases lay in between. In nucleotides, the CDR3 is TGTGCCAGCAGCCCGAGACAGAGCACTGAAGCTTTCTTT. This sequence encodes CASSPRQSTEAFF.

The chain employs TRBV5-1 and TRBJ1-3; D possibly corresponds to TRBD1 (5 bases). Looked up from germline, CDR1 is SGHRS and CDR2 is YFSETQ. V was trimmed by 4 bases and J by 5 bases, leaving 13 bases between them. The CDR3 length is 14 residues. For the CDR3, the DNA is TGCGCCAGCAGCGTGCGGGGGGATCGAAACACCATATATTTT. Residues: CASSVRGDRNTIYF.

This clone was detected a few times. The chain combines TRBV7-6 with TRBJ2-2, with TRBD2 matching over 9 bases. The V and J ends lost 2 bases and 6 bases, in that order; junction bases with no gene match: 4. Germline V CDR1 and CDR2: SGHVS, FNYEAQ. The CDR3 totals 15 residues. CDR3 sequence reads: CASSLLAGMPGELFF. CDR3 DNA sequence: TGTGCCAGCAGCTTACTAGCGGGAATGCCCGGGGAGCTGTTTTTT.

The chain couples TRBV29-1 to TRBJ2-7; no firm D call. The CDR3 is 12 residues long. CDR1 SQVTM and CDR2 ANQGSEA come from the germline V gene. V dropped 5 bases and J dropped 2 bases, with 10 bases sitting between them. CDR3 DNA: TGCAGCGTTACCGAGAAGACCTACGAGCAGTACTTC. Residues: CSVTEKTYEQYF.

J is TRBJ1-2 and V is TRBV27; 7 positions agree with TRBD1. Unmatched junction bases numbered 4, after V lost 4 bases and J lost 5 bases. Germline V gene lookup returns CDR1 MNHEY and CDR2 SMNVEV (reference sequence). The CDR3 length is 13 residues. CDR3 nucleotide sequence: TGTGCCAGCAGTTCCACAGGGGCATATGGCTACACCTTC. Translation: CASSSTGAYGYTF.

This sequence joins TRBV2 and TRBJ2-5; the match to TRBD2 covers 12 bases. This CDR3 spans 15 amino acids. V lost 5 bases to trimming and J lost 1 base; unmatched junction nucleotides: 2. The germline V gene has CDR1 SNHLY and CDR2 FYNNEI. This CDR3 reads CASSQTSGSQETQYF. The CDR3, as DNA: TGTGCCAGCAGTCAGACTAGCGGGAGCCAAGAGACCCAGTACTTC.

This clone was observed a few times. The rearrangement joins TRBV6-6 to TRBJ1-1; a weak D match, TRBD1 (5 bases). The CDR3 is 14 residues long. CDR1 and CDR2 from the germline V gene are MNHNY and SVGAGI (reference sequence). Trimming pared 2 bases from V and 0 bases from J, leaving 7 bases between. The CDR3 sequence: CASSYGGMNTEAFF. The CDR3 DNA sequence: TGTGCCAGCAGTTACGGGGGGATGAACACTGAAGCTTTCTTT.

The chain carries TRBV6-5 and TRBJ1-1; D is possibly TRBD1 (6 bases). The CDR3 loop spans 14 amino acids. Trimming took 7 bases from V and 0 from J, leaving 12 bases between them. The germline CDR1 and CDR2 sequences are MNHEY and SVGAGI. The CDR3 DNA follows: TGTGCCAGCAAAGACAGGTTTTTGAACACTGAAGCTTTCTTT. Its protein is CASKDRFLNTEAFF.

The genes are TRBV9 and TRBJ1-1; 11 bases match TRBD1. Germline-derived CDR1 and CDR2 are SGDLS and YYNGEE. The CDR3 is made up of 16 amino acids. V was clipped by 3 bases and J by 3 bases; unmatched bases: 7. The CDR3 spells CASSGQGQGDDTEAFF. The CDR3 DNA reads as TGTGCCAGCAGCGGACAGGGACAGGGGGATGACACTGAAGCTTTCTTT.

The chain combines TRBV5-4 with TRBJ2-7, with TRBD1 identical over 8 bases. V gave up 0 bases and J gave up 4 bases; unmatched junction bases: 6. In germline, CDR1 is SGHNT, CDR2 YYREEE (reference sequence). The CDR3 covers 15 residues. Here the CDR3 reads CASSLEAGGVYEQYF. The CDR3 DNA reads as TGTGCCAGCAGCTTGGAGGCAGGGGGCGTATACGAGCAGTACTTC.

J is TRBJ1-1 and V is TRBV29-1; TRBD1 is a possible D gene (5 bases). The ends were cut back, 6 bases at V and 4 bases at J, with 18 bases in the middle. Germline values: CDR1 SQVTM, CDR2 ANQGSEA. The CDR3 loop spans 14 amino acids. The CDR3 DNA follows: TGCAGCGTGATCCGGTGGGGGGAATCCACTGAAGCTTTCTTT. Translated, it gives CSVIRWGESTEAFF.